This entry lists 19 T cell receptor beta chains sequenced from one sample in a study of cytomegalovirus exposure and HLA in healthy donors. The PCR was carried out with 60 Vbeta primers and 13 Jbeta primers. TCRdb keeps only in-frame clones here, not all; method: immunoSEQ multiplex PCR. Of about 150,000 clones in the sample, more than 75% are singletons; the top ten hold roughly 5.3%. The sequenced sample consisted of PBMCs. The receptors stem from a woman aged 40 to 55 in good health and CMV-seropositive.

The J gene is TRBJ1-6, the V gene TRBV6-5; 8 nucleotides match TRBD1. Germline CDR1 MNHEY, CDR2 SVGAGI. CDR3 length equals 15 residues. V lost 7 bases, J lost 7 bases, and 9 bases stayed unmatched. The CDR3 coding sequence is TGTGCCAGCACCCGAAACAGGGGGTTGAATTCACCCCTCCACTTT. It is translated as CASTRNRGLNSPLHF.

The chain joins TRBV18 to TRBJ1-1; tentatively, D is TRBD1 (6 bases). V lost 5 bases and J 5 bases, leaving 12 bases between the germline ends. The CDR3 is 13 amino acids. The germline V gene encodes CDR1 KGHSH and CDR2 LQKENI. The CDR3 is CASSDSQGTEAFF. Written as DNA, the CDR3 is TGTGCCAGCTCAGATTCCCAGGGGACTGAAGCTTTCTTT.

This chain connects TRBV2 to TRBJ1-3; a weak D match, TRBD1 (5 bases). Trimming took 8 bases from V and 1 from J, leaving 9 bases between them. The CDR3 runs 13 residues. Germline CDR1 SNHLY, CDR2 FYNNEI. The CDR3 sequence is CASRGTSGNTIYF. CDR3 DNA sequence: TGTGCCAGCCGCGGGACTTCTGGAAACACCATATATTTT.

Concerning this clone: The sample carries other DNA sequences with the same CDR3. This CDR3 reads CASSVASGSYEQYF. In DNA form, the CDR3 reads TGTGCCAGCAGCGTAGCTAGCGGGAGCTACGAGCAGTACTTC. The chain has TRBV9 and TRBJ2-7; 10 bases align to TRBD2. Trimming cost V 0 bases and J 3 bases; bases outside gene matches: 0. Germline V CDR1 and CDR2: SGDLS, YYNGEE. CDR3 length: 14 residues.

The J gene is TRBJ1-4, the V gene TRBV28; 10 nucleotides line up with TRBD1. The J segment lost 11 bases and the V segment lost 5 bases, leaving 14 bases of the junction unmatched. Germline CDR1 reads MDHEN; CDR2 reads SYDVKM. The CDR3 covers 16 residues. The CDR3 region is CASSLKTGTGVRKLFF. For the CDR3, the DNA is TGTGCCAGCAGTCTCAAGACCGGGACAGGGGTTAGGAAACTGTTTTTT.

The chain uses TRBV10-3 and TRBJ2-3; D not certain. V shed 6 bases and J shed 0 bases, with 7 bases lying between them. CDR3 size: 13 residues. Germline V gene lookup returns CDR1 ENHRY and CDR2 SYGVKD. This CDR3 is CAIRTDSTDTQYF. The CDR3 DNA is TGTGCCATCAGGACTGACAGCACAGATACGCAGTATTTT.

The gene calls are TRBV6-9 and TRBJ2-7, with D perhaps TRBD2 (7 bases). V lost 7 bases and J 0 bases, leaving 34 bases between the germline ends. There are 21 residues in the CDR3. The germline V gene encodes CDR1 MNHGY and CDR2 SVAAGI. CDR3: CASTRNPQGWRGHKSSYEQYF. In DNA, the CDR3 is TGTGCCAGCACCAGAAACCCGCAGGGTTGGCGGGGGCACAAGAGCTCCTACGAGCAGTACTTC.

This chain links TRBV13 with TRBJ2-2, with D uncertain. Germline lookup yields CDR1 PRHDT and CDR2 FYEKMQ (reference sequence). V lost 5 bases and J lost 7, with 8 bases in between. The CDR3 totals 12 residues. CDR3 bases: TGTGCCAGCAGCCCGGAGATCGGGGAGCTGTTTTTT. This gives the protein CASSPEIGELFF.

This clone was recorded only once. The V and J genes are TRBV5-1 and TRBJ2-2; no clear D. The germline CDR1 and CDR2 sequences are SGHRS and YFSETQ. This CDR3 region has 15 residues. Trimming stripped 1 base from V and 4 bases from J, with 11 bases between. The CDR3 sequence is CASSLSTNPTGELFF. The CDR3 DNA follows: TGCGCCAGCAGCTTGTCTACTAATCCCACCGGGGAGCTGTTTTTT.

The V gene is TRBV19, the J gene TRBJ2-5; 9 bases are a match to TRBD2. Germline V lookup: CDR1 LNHDA, CDR2 SQIVND (reference sequence). The CDR3 runs to 15 residues. V lost 3 bases and J lost 7; bases outside the gene matches: 9. The CDR3: CASSMSGRREGTQYF. CDR3 sequence (DNA): TGTGCCAGTAGTATGAGCGGGAGGAGGGAAGGGACCCAGTACTTC.

This rearrangement joins TRBV14 to TRBJ2-1, with D possibly TRBD2 on 5 matching bases. V was shortened by 4 bases and J by 6 bases, with 16 bases between the two germline ends. Germline CDR1 SGHDN, CDR2 FVKESK. This CDR3 comprises 15 residues. In DNA form, the CDR3 reads TGTGCCAGCAGCCCATATTGGGGTGCGGGCAATGAGCAGTTCTTC. Protein: CASSPYWGAGNEQFF.

This chain links TRBV7-9 with TRBJ1-1; possibly TRBD1 for D (5 bases). V lost 0 bases to trimming and J lost 1 base, with 9 bases between them. The length of the CDR3 is 15 residues. Germline V gene data show CDR1 as SEHNR and CDR2 as FQNEAQ (reference sequence). The CDR3 nucleotides are TGTGCCAGCAGCTTAGCTGGGGGAGGGAACACTGAAGCTTTCTTT. Protein: CASSLAGGGNTEAFF. Full variable domain (missing parts from reference TRBV7-9 and TRBJ1-1): DTGVSQNPRHKITKRGQNVTFRCDPISEHNRLYWYRQTLGQGPEFLTYFQNEAQLEKSRLLSDRFSAERPKGSFSTLEIQRTEQGDSAMYLCASSLAGGGNTEAFFGQGTRLTVV.

The chain combines TRBV18 with TRBJ1-2; D unclear. Trimming removed 0 bases from V and 8 bases from J, with 10 bases in between. CDR3 length equals 13 residues. CDR1 is KGHSH, CDR2 LQKENI, per germline. This CDR3 reads CASSPPGGRGYTF. CDR3 DNA sequence: TGTGCCAGCTCACCACCGGGAGGTAGGGGCTACACCTTC.

The chain recombines TRBV7-9 with TRBJ2-1; D may be TRBD2 (5 bases). From germline, CDR1 is SEHNR and CDR2 FQNEAQ (reference sequence). Trimming removed 1 base at V and 7 bases at J, with 11 bases between. CDR3 length equals 14 residues. The CDR3 DNA follows: TGTGCCAGCAGCTTAGTATTCGGGAATAATGAGCAGTTCTTC. Residues: CASSLVFGNNEQFF.

The V gene is TRBV29-1, the J gene TRBJ1-1; the match to TRBD1 covers 8 bases. In germline, CDR1 is SQVTM, CDR2 ANQGSEA. With 6 bases clipped from V and 4 bases from J, the junction kept 10 bases outside the gene matches. The CDR3 covers 14 residues. The DNA of the CDR3 is TGCAGCGTGACCGCAGGGGGCGAGGGCACTGAAGCTTTCTTT. It specifies CSVTAGGEGTEAFF.

The V and J genes are TRBV7-8 and TRBJ1-3; 7 bases map to TRBD1. The germline gives CDR1 SGHVS, CDR2 FQNEAQ. V gave up 6 bases and J gave up 0 bases; unmatched junction bases: 20. CDR3 length: 20 residues. The CDR3 DNA follows: TGTGCCAGCAGACTAGAGGGCTTCGGGGCAGGGGGTCTCTCTGGAAACACCATATATTTT. Encoded protein: CASRLEGFGAGGLSGNTIYF. The complete variable domain, with remaining parts taken from reference TRBV7-8 and TRBJ1-3, reads GAGVSQSPRYKVAKRGQDVALRCDPISGHVSLFWYQQALGQGPEFLTYFQNEAQLDKSGLPSDRFFAERPEGSVSTLKIQRTQQEDSAVYLCASRLEGFGAGGLSGNTIYFGEGSWLTVV.

In regard to this clone: The sample has other DNA sequences that encode this CDR3 too. V and J are TRBV5-1 and TRBJ1-4; D is unresolved. The V end lost 2 bases, the J end lost 8 bases, and 19 bases lay between the germline ends. Per germline, CDR1 SGHRS and CDR2 YFSETQ. The CDR3 has 16 residues. This CDR3 is CASSFGVGSIGEKLFF. The CDR3 DNA reads as TGCGCCAGCAGCTTCGGGGTAGGGAGTATAGGGGAAAAACTGTTTTTT. Filled out from reference TRBV5-1 and TRBJ1-4, the complete variable domain reads KAGVTQTPRYLIKTRGQQVTLSCSPISGHRSVSWYQQTPGQGLQFLFEYFSETQRNKGNFPGRFSGRQFSNSRSEMNVSTLELGDSALYLCASSFGVGSIGEKLFFGSGTQLSVL.

This rearrangement joins TRBV7-8 to TRBJ2-3; 15 bases agree with TRBD2. With 3 bases clipped from V and 4 bases from J, the junction kept 5 bases outside the gene matches. The CDR3 length is 17 residues. The germline gives CDR1 SGHVS, CDR2 FQNEAQ. This chain's CDR3 is CASSFEGLAGGADTQYF. Here the CDR3 DNA reads TGTGCCAGCAGCTTCGAGGGACTAGCGGGAGGTGCAGATACGCAGTATTTT.

The chain has TRBV6-5 and TRBJ2-7; D possibly corresponds to TRBD2 (6 bases). There are 14 residues in the CDR3. Germline CDR1 reads MNHEY; CDR2 reads SVGAGI. With 0 bases removed from V and 9 bases from J, the gap between germline ends came to 15 bases. As DNA, the CDR3 is TGTGCCAGCAGTTACTCGGCGGGGTCTAGTGGGCAGTACTTC. As protein: CASSYSAGSSGQYF.